Listed here are 28 T cell receptor beta chains from one sample, sequenced in a study of Ad26.COV2.S vaccination and SARS-CoV-2 variants. Treatment indicated: around 19 received Ad26.COV2.S at low or high dose, single or two shots; 5 received placebo; per-sample allocation not given. The study sampled participants on day 63 after the first vaccine or placebo injection. Measured with immunoSEQ multiplex PCR; TCRdb has only the in-frame clones, and not every one. Of more than 300,000 clones in the sample, approximately 86% were seen once. The specimen was peripheral blood, collected in a trial of Ad26.COV2.S vaccine versus placebo. These receptors were collected from a person aged 18-60 years who received the Ad26.COV2.S COVID-19 vaccine or a placebo.

This chain connects TRBV11-1 to TRBJ2-2; D not certain. The V end was cut by 2 bases, the J end by 0 bases, with 7 bases between. CDR1 is SGHAT and CDR2 is FQDESV in the germline V gene (reference sequence). This CDR3 has 15 residues. The CDR3 DNA is TGTGCCAGCAGCTTAATAGGTCCGAACACCGGGGAGCTGTTTTTT. This sequence encodes CASSLIGPNTGELFF.

The V call is TRBV6-2 or TRBV6-3, the J call TRBJ2-3, with D perhaps TRBD2 (6 bases). The CDR3 contains 14 residues. Germline assignment: CDR1 MNHEY and CDR2 SVGEGT. The V gene lost 7 bases and the J gene lost 4 bases, with 15 bases spanning the gap. The CDR3: CASTPAGVADTQYF. The CDR3 DNA reads as TGTGCCAGCACCCCAGCGGGCGTGGCAGATACGCAGTATTTT.

The rearrangement links TRBV7-2 to TRBJ1-1; TRBD1 matches at 8 bases. From germline, CDR1 is SGHTA and CDR2 FQGNSA. V dropped 3 bases and J dropped 3; count of bases not matched to a gene: 12. CDR3 length: 17 residues. The CDR3 is CASSFQGQAGVDTEAFF. The CDR3 DNA sequence: TGTGCCAGCAGCTTCCAGGGACAGGCGGGGGTAGACACTGAAGCTTTCTTT.

The chain employs TRBV6-5 and TRBJ2-7; D is uncertain. This CDR3 has 11 amino acids. With 5 bases removed from V and 7 bases from J, the gap between germline ends came to 9 bases. The V gene's germline CDR1 is MNHEY and CDR2 SVGAGI. CDR3 region: CASSPDEEQYF. The CDR3 DNA reads TGTGCCAGCAGTCCCGACGAGGAGCAGTACTTC.

V gene TRBV11-2 combines with J gene TRBJ2-2, with D possibly TRBD1 on 6 matching bases. The CDR3 covers 17 residues. The germline V gene encodes CDR1 SGHAT and CDR2 FQNNGV. Trimming pared 5 bases from V and 4 bases from J, leaving 20 bases between. CDR3 sequence: CASSVQGRVPPTGELFF. CDR3 in DNA: TGTGCCAGCAGCGTACAGGGAAGGGTTCCTCCCACCGGGGAGCTGTTTTTT.

The gene calls are TRBV5-1 and TRBJ1-2; D remains ambiguous. V was shortened by 2 bases and J by 4 bases, with 15 bases between the two germline ends. The CDR3 extends over 15 amino acids. Germline CDR1 reads SGHRS; CDR2 reads YFSETQ. The chain's CDR3 is CASSFDSTGGYGYTF. The CDR3 nucleotides read TGCGCCAGCAGCTTCGACTCCACCGGCGGCTATGGCTACACCTTC. Full variable domain (outside the CDR3, taken from reference TRBV5-1 and TRBJ1-2): KAGVTQTPRYLIKTRGQQVTLSCSPISGHRSVSWYQQTPGQGLQFLFEYFSETQRNKGNFPGRFSGRQFSNSRSEMNVSTLELGDSALYLCASSFDSTGGYGYTFGSGTRLTVV.

V usage is TRBV12-5 and J usage is TRBJ2-7; tentatively, D is TRBD1 or TRBD2 (5 bases each). V was shortened by 6 bases and J by 2 bases, with 14 bases between the two germline ends. The germline gives CDR1 LGHNT, CDR2 FRNRAP. The CDR3 runs to 14 residues. The CDR3 region is CASGRGFGPYEQYF. The CDR3 nucleotides are TGTGCTAGTGGGAGGGGTTTTGGTCCCTACGAGCAGTACTTC.

The chain joins TRBV30 to TRBJ1-2, with D unresolved. The CDR3 covers 15 residues. V was cut by 2 bases and J by 8 bases, with 21 bases left in between. Looked up from germline, CDR1 is GTSNPN and CDR2 is SVGIG (reference sequence). CDR3: CAWSLLRTGGGGYTF. The CDR3 coding sequence is TGTGCCTGGAGTCTCTTGAGGACCGGCGGTGGGGGCTACACCTTC.

The V call is TRBV7-2, the J call TRBJ1-2, with TRBD1 matching over 9 bases. The CDR3 runs to 16 residues. Trimming at V came to 3 bases and at J to 2 bases, leaving 7 bases not matched to a gene. Germline CDR1 and CDR2: SGHTA and FQGNSA. The DNA for the CDR3 is TGTGCCAGCAGCTTTGCAGGGACAGGGATCAACTATGGCTACACCTTC. It codes for CASSFAGTGINYGYTF.

In its sample, this clone was seen a few times. The chain is built from TRBV5-4 and TRBJ2-7, with 7 bases fitting TRBD1. This CDR3 region has 14 residues. The V segment lost 4 bases and the J segment 3 bases; nucleotides outside the gene matches: 7. CDR1 and CDR2 (germline): SGHNT, YYREEE (reference sequence). CDR3 nucleotides: TGTGCCAGCAGCCCGCCCGGGACAGACTACGAGCAGTACTTC. Protein sequence: CASSPPGTDYEQYF.

The V and J genes are TRBV6-2 or TRBV6-3 and TRBJ1-2; D is unclear. Germline V lookup: CDR1 MNHEY, CDR2 SVGEGT. This CDR3 has 13 amino acids. The V and J ends lost 2 bases and 4 bases respectively, with 8 bases between them. The CDR3 loop is CASSYGEFYGYTF. The CDR3 DNA is TGTGCCAGCAGTTACGGGGAGTTCTATGGCTACACCTTC.

The chain combines TRBV30 with TRBJ1-2; 7 nucleotides align to TRBD1. The J segment lost 7 bases and the V segment lost 7 bases, leaving 9 bases of the junction unmatched. CDR3 length equals 12 residues. The germline gives CDR1 GTSNPN, CDR2 SVGIG (reference sequence). CDR3 nucleotides: TGTGCCTCCGACAGACAGGGCCGTGGCTACACCTTC. This encodes CASDRQGRGYTF.

With regard to this clone: One end of the junction varies from germline; a read error may be responsible. The chain combines TRBV19 with TRBJ2-1; 14 nucleotides align to TRBD2. This CDR3 has 18 amino acids. Germline CDR1 reads LNHDA; CDR2 reads SQIVND (reference sequence). This CDR3 reads CASSINVGRLAGGNVQFF. The CDR3 coding sequence is TGTGCCAGTAGTATTAATGTAGGGCGACTAGCGGGGGGGAATGTGCAGTTCTTC.

The chain joins TRBV27 to TRBJ1-5; 9 bases line up with TRBD1. Germline CDR1 MNHEY, CDR2 SMNVEV (reference sequence). The CDR3 sequence is 17 residues long. The ends lost 6 bases at V and 6 bases at J; junction bases unmatched: 15. CDR3 nucleotides: TGTGCCAGCAGACTCACAGGGGGCGCGGGTATGGCTCAGCCCCAGCATTTT. Translation gives CASRLTGGAGMAQPQHF.

The chain uses TRBV2 and TRBJ1-2; TRBD1 might be the D (5 bases). The V end was cut by 2 bases, the J end by 7 bases, with 8 bases between. CDR1 is SNHLY, CDR2 FYNNEI, per germline. The CDR3 contains 12 residues. The CDR3 region has the DNA TGTGCCAGCAGTGAACAGGGAGGTGGCTACACCTTC. Protein sequence: CASSEQGGGYTF.

The V and J genes are TRBV6-5 and TRBJ2-5; TRBD1 agrees at 7 bases. This CDR3 is 14 amino acids long. Per germline, CDR1 MNHEY and CDR2 SVGAGI. Trimming took 8 bases from V and 4 from J; bases not matched to a gene: 10. The CDR3 region is CASPLDRVPETQYF. The CDR3 bases are TGTGCCAGCCCCCTTGACAGGGTACCAGAGACCCAGTACTTC.

V usage is TRBV12-3 or TRBV12-4 and J usage is TRBJ2-3; D gene uncertain. The V end was cut by 2 bases, the J end by 3 bases, with 6 bases between. The CDR3 runs 13 residues. DNA for the CDR3: TGTGCCAGCAGTTTACCTGGGACAGATACGCAGTATTTT. Its translation is CASSLPGTDTQYF.

The chain recombines TRBV6-6 with TRBJ2-5; 9 bases are a match to TRBD1. This CDR3 is built from 14 residues. Per germline, CDR1 MNHNY and CDR2 SVGAGI (reference sequence). The trim removed 5 bases at V and 7 bases at J, leaving 8 bases unmatched. The CDR3 region has the DNA TGTGCCAGCAGTGACGGACAGGGGAAAGGGACCCAGTACTTC. This gives the protein CASSDGQGKGTQYF.

The rearrangement uses TRBV29-1 and TRBJ1-1; 9 bases align to TRBD1. Germline CDR1 reads SQVTM; CDR2 reads ANQGSEA. This CDR3 region has 14 residues. V lost 6 bases to trimming and J lost 0 bases; unmatched junction nucleotides: 5. Here the CDR3 reads CSVNHRGLNTEAFF. The CDR3 DNA reads as TGCAGCGTGAACCACAGGGGGCTGAACACTGAAGCTTTCTTT.

A note on this clone: The germline gene is not matched at one end of the junction; a read error may be the cause. The V and J genes are TRBV7-9 and TRBJ1-2; D ambiguous. From germline, CDR1 is SEHNR and CDR2 FQNEAQ (reference sequence). The CDR3 extends over 15 amino acids. The CDR3 region has the DNA TGTGCCAGCAGCTTTGGCGGGTCAGCCGAAACCCCGCTTCGGTTC. Translation: CASSFGGSAETPLRF. Full variable domain (rest looked up from reference TRBV7-9 and TRBJ1-2): DTGVSQNPRHKITKRGQNVTFRCDPISEHNRLYWYRQTLGQGPEFLTYFQNEAQLEKSRLLSDRFSAERPKGSFSTLEIQRTEQGDSAMYLCASSFGGSAETPLRFGSGTRLTVV.

This clone was detected many times. The rearrangement joins TRBV12-3 or TRBV12-4 to TRBJ2-7; 7 bases map to TRBD2. V lost 4 bases, J lost 3 bases, and 0 bases stayed unmatched. The CDR3 runs to 12 residues. The CDR3 here is CASSWGGYEQYF. The CDR3 nucleotides are TGTGCCAGCAGTTGGGGGGGCTACGAGCAGTACTTC.

This clone appeared many times. The chain couples TRBV19 to TRBJ1-6; no definite D call. V lost 5 bases to trimming and J lost 0 bases, with 14 bases between them. The germline V gene encodes CDR1 LNHDA and CDR2 SQIVND (reference sequence). The CDR3 has 17 residues. Here the CDR3 reads CASSVDPKDSYNSPLHF. For the CDR3, the DNA is TGTGCCAGTAGTGTCGACCCCAAGGACTCCTATAATTCACCCCTCCACTTT.

The J gene is TRBJ2-5, the V gene TRBV7-2; a weak D match, TRBD2 (6 bases). Trimming removed 7 bases from V and 0 bases from J, with 15 bases in between. Germline lookup yields CDR1 SGHTA and CDR2 FQGNSA. CDR3 length: 15 amino acids. The CDR3 DNA is TGTGCCAGCACCCGGGGGAGCGGGTACCAAGAGACCCAGTACTTC. Translated, it gives CASTRGSGYQETQYF.

The rearrangement links TRBV2 to TRBJ2-7, with D possibly being TRBD2 (5 bases). V dropped 8 bases and J dropped 0 bases, with 20 bases sitting between them. The CDR3 loop spans 16 amino acids. Germline V lookup: CDR1 SNHLY, CDR2 FYNNEI. DNA of the CDR3: TGTGCCAGCCGGGATCCTCGTCCCCCTAGCTCCTACGAGCAGTACTTC. Translation: CASRDPRPPSSYEQYF.

The chain uses TRBV7-2 and TRBJ1-5; D possibly corresponds to TRBD1 (5 bases). Trimming left V 7 bases short and J 4 bases short, with 17 bases between. Germline V gene sequence: CDR1 SGHTA, CDR2 FQGNSA. This CDR3 spans 15 amino acids. DNA for the CDR3: TGTGCCAGCACCCTAGGGCCAGGGCTTAATCAGCCCCAGCATTTT. It codes for CASTLGPGLNQPQHF.

Details on this clone: Other DNA variants within this sample encode the same CDR3. The J gene is TRBJ2-3, the V gene TRBV19; 11 bases align to TRBD1. CDR3 length: 13 residues. Germline CDR1 is LNHDA and CDR2 is SQIVND (reference sequence). V trimming: 8 bases; J trimming: 3 bases; junction bases outside the gene matches: 1. The CDR3 here is CASRDRGTDTQYF. DNA for the CDR3: TGTGCCAGTCGGGACAGGGGGACAGATACGCAGTATTTT.

V usage is TRBV5-1 and J usage is TRBJ2-7, with D unclear. CDR1 and CDR2 (germline): SGHRS, YFSETQ. V lost 0 bases to trimming and J lost 2 bases, with 9 bases between them. This CDR3 has 14 amino acids. CDR3 region: CASSLGSGTYEQYF. For the CDR3, the DNA is TGCGCCAGCAGCTTGGGCAGTGGAACCTACGAGCAGTACTTC.

The gene calls are TRBV7-2 and TRBJ1-2, with D maybe TRBD1 (6 bases). CDR1 and CDR2 (germline): SGHTA, FQGNSA. This CDR3 region has 15 residues. The V and J ends lost 2 bases and 8 bases respectively, with 18 bases between them. In DNA form, the CDR3 reads TGTGCCAGCAGCTTAAGGGGGTGGGGGCGCGAAGGCTACACCTTC. This encodes CASSLRGWGREGYTF.